The 26 T cell receptor beta chains in this list originate from one sample, sequenced in a study of OX40 agonist ivuxolimab in advanced cancers. The table came from immunoSEQ multiplex PCR; TCRdb's copy has only in-frame clones and leaves some out. The sample shows approximately 76,000 clones, about 92% of them seen only once. The starting material was CD4+ or CD8+ T cells sorted from blood, obtained in a trial of the OX40 agonist ivuxolimab. These receptor sequences come from an adult with an advanced solid tumor such as melanoma, head and neck, liver or kidney cancer.

CDR3 region: CASSTGTLNQETQYF. The CDR3 region has the DNA TGTGCCAGCAGCACCGGCACCCTAAACCAAGAGACCCAGTACTTC. The genes are TRBV11-2 and TRBJ2-5; D uncertain. V dropped 5 bases and J dropped 0 bases, with 13 bases sitting between them. This CDR3 spans 15 amino acids. Per the germline V gene, CDR1 is SGHAT and CDR2 is FQNNGV.

The chain is built from TRBV27 and TRBJ2-1; TRBD1 might be the D (6 bases). Trimming removed 3 bases from V and 5 bases from J, with 11 bases in between. Germline V lookup: CDR1 MNHEY, CDR2 SMNVEV (reference sequence). This CDR3 comprises 14 residues. The CDR3 protein is CASSFGQQNNEQFF. Here the CDR3 DNA reads TGTGCCAGCAGTTTCGGACAGCAAAACAATGAGCAGTTCTTC.

The V and J genes are TRBV7-2 and TRBJ2-7; D gene ambiguous. The CDR3 loop spans 12 amino acids. Germline lookup yields CDR1 SGHTA and CDR2 FQGNSA. With 5 bases removed from V and 3 bases from J, the gap between germline ends came to 8 bases. CDR3 in DNA: TGTGCCAGCAGCCCTGGGATCTACGAGCAGTACTTC. Its protein is CASSPGIYEQYF.

This rearrangement joins TRBV7-6 to TRBJ2-1, with D tentatively TRBD2 (7 bases). The CDR3 spans 19 residues. V was shortened by 1 base and J by 2 bases, with 21 bases between the two germline ends. Germline CDR1 and CDR2: SGHVS and FNYEAQ. The DNA for the CDR3 is TGTGCCAGCAGCTTAGTCCAGGGGAGAGGGGGGGGACCCTACAATGAGCAGTTCTTC. Translation: CASSLVQGRGGGPYNEQFF.

The CDR3 coding sequence is TGTGCCAGCAGTTTGGGCTGGGGGACAGATACGCAGTATTTT. Translation gives CASSLGWGTDTQYF. V and J are TRBV27 and TRBJ2-3; the D call may be TRBD1 or TRBD2 (5 bases each). Germline CDR1 and CDR2: MNHEY and SMNVEV (reference sequence). This CDR3 comprises 14 residues. V was clipped by 3 bases and J by 3 bases, with 10 bases between them.

V is TRBV7-9 and J is TRBJ2-3; D is undetermined. Germline CDR1 is SEHNR and CDR2 is FQNEAQ (reference sequence). V was pared by 5 bases and J by 1 base, with 13 bases between. The length of the CDR3 is 15 residues. This CDR3 reads CASSPQPGGTDTQYF. CDR3 in DNA: TGTGCCAGCAGCCCACAGCCTGGGGGCACAGATACGCAGTATTTT. Full variable domain (rest looked up from reference TRBV7-9 and TRBJ2-3): DTGVSQNPRHKITKRGQNVTFRCDPISEHNRLYWYRQTLGQGPEFLTYFQNEAQLEKSRLLSDRFSAERPKGSFSTLEIQRTEQGDSAMYLCASSPQPGGTDTQYFGPGTRLTVL.

The chain joins TRBV9 to TRBJ2-1, with TRBD1 identical over 7 bases. The length of the CDR3 is 15 residues. The trim removed 0 bases at V and 4 bases at J, leaving 4 bases unmatched. Per the germline V gene, CDR1 is SGDLS and CDR2 is YYNGEE. For the CDR3, the DNA is TGTGCCAGCAGCGTAGAAGGGACAGCTTACAATGAGCAGTTCTTC. This sequence encodes CASSVEGTAYNEQFF.

The chain is built from TRBV19 and TRBJ1-2; the match to TRBD1 covers 10 bases. Per the germline V gene, CDR1 is LNHDA and CDR2 is SQIVND (reference sequence). CDR3 length: 12 residues. J gave up 6 bases and V 7 bases, and 2 bases lay outside the gene matches. The DNA of the CDR3 is TGTGCCAGTAATGACAGGGGGCATGGCTACACCTTC. Protein product: CASNDRGHGYTF.

The chain has TRBV9 and TRBJ2-7; tentatively, D is TRBD1 or TRBD2 (5 bases each). In germline, CDR1 is SGDLS, CDR2 YYNGEE. Trimming removed 4 bases from V and 3 bases from J, with 17 bases in between. The CDR3 consists of 15 residues. The CDR3 loop reads CASSSSGTFLYEQYF. DNA for the CDR3: TGTGCCAGCAGCTCATCAGGGACCTTCCTCTACGAGCAGTACTTC.

The V gene is TRBV5-1, the J gene TRBJ1-2, with TRBD1 as a possible D gene (5 bases). Germline loops: CDR1 SGHRS, CDR2 YFSETQ. This CDR3 region has 14 residues. V was pared by 4 bases and J by 3 bases, with 13 bases between. CDR3 DNA sequence: TGCGCCAGCAGCCTGCTTGAGGGACACTATGGCTACACCTTC. Its protein product is CASSLLEGHYGYTF.

The CDR3 sequence is CASSLPGQGGGTEAFF. The CDR3 DNA reads TGTGCCAGCAGCTTACCGGGACAGGGAGGAGGAACTGAAGCTTTCTTT. This chain uses TRBV7-6 with TRBJ1-1, with 9 bases identical to TRBD1. The CDR3 runs 16 residues. CDR1 SGHVS and CDR2 FNYEAQ come from the germline V gene. V lost 2 bases and J lost 5; bases outside the gene matches: 9.

The J gene is TRBJ2-1, the V gene TRBV7-9; no definite D call. CDR3 length equals 12 residues. Per the germline V gene, CDR1 is SEHNR and CDR2 is FQNEAQ (reference sequence). Deletions cut 1 base from V and 10 bases from J, with 8 bases between. The CDR3 spells CASSLDPLEQFF. The CDR3, as DNA: TGTGCCAGCAGCTTAGACCCCTTGGAGCAGTTCTTC.

V usage is TRBV5-5 and J usage is TRBJ1-2; D is undetermined. The length of the CDR3 is 12 residues. Between the trimmed V and J ends, which lost 0 bases and 2 bases, there was a span of 2 bases. The V gene's germline CDR1 is SGHKS and CDR2 YYEKEE (reference sequence). CDR3 DNA: TGTGCCAGCAGCTTGGGCAACTATGGCTACACCTTC. Its protein product is CASSLGNYGYTF.

The genes are TRBV6-1 and TRBJ1-2; no clear D. There are 14 residues in the CDR3. Germline V gives CDR1 MNHNS, CDR2 SASEGT. V lost 4 bases and J lost 2, with 11 bases in between. The CDR3 nucleotides are TGTGCCAGCAGTGTGCGAGGAGCCAACTATGGCTACACCTTC. Translated: CASSVRGANYGYTF.

The CDR3: CASSYYGSLYEKLFF. For the CDR3, the DNA is TGTGCCAGCAGTTACTACGGCAGTCTATATGAAAAACTGTTTTTT. The V and J genes are TRBV6-5 and TRBJ1-4; D gene uncertain. V was trimmed by 1 base and J by 6 bases, leaving 12 bases between them. The CDR3 length is 15 residues. The germline gives CDR1 MNHEY, CDR2 SVGAGI.

This rearrangement joins TRBV7-6 to TRBJ2-3; 11 positions agree with TRBD2. The ends lost 4 bases at V and 2 bases at J; junction bases unmatched: 11. This CDR3 contains 18 residues. Germline assignment: CDR1 SGHVS and CDR2 FNYEAQ. CDR3 amino acids: CASSWGASGGTPTDTQYF. CDR3 DNA: TGTGCCAGCAGCTGGGGGGCTAGCGGGGGGACCCCCACAGATACGCAGTATTTT.

The gene calls are TRBV27 and TRBJ2-2; D is unclear. The CDR3 is 14 amino acids. In germline, CDR1 is MNHEY, CDR2 SMNVEV (reference sequence). Trimming shortened V by 3 bases and J by 3 bases, and 8 bases separated the two germline ends. The CDR3: CASSFSSYTGELFF. The CDR3 DNA reads as TGTGCCAGCAGTTTCTCCAGCTACACCGGGGAGCTGTTTTTT.

Here the CDR3 DNA reads TGTGCCAGCGTTAGTCTGTACGAGCAGTACTTC. This gives the protein CASVSLYEQYF. V gene TRBV2 combines with J gene TRBJ2-7; D unclear. V gave up 8 bases and J gave up 4 bases, with 9 bases separating them. The CDR3 has 11 residues. CDR1 is SNHLY, CDR2 FYNNEI, per germline.

The chain couples TRBV13 to TRBJ1-6; D possibly corresponds to TRBD1 (6 bases). There are 14 residues in the CDR3. Germline lookup yields CDR1 PRHDT and CDR2 FYEKMQ (reference sequence). Trimming removed 3 bases from V and 7 bases from J, with 10 bases in between. For the CDR3, the DNA is TGTGCCAGCAGCTTTGCAGGGGTCAATTCACCCCTCCACTTT. It translates to CASSFAGVNSPLHF. The complete variable domain, with remaining parts taken from reference TRBV13 and TRBJ1-6, reads AAGVIQSPRHLIKEKRETATLKCYPIPRHDTVYWYQQGPGQDPQFLISFYEKMQSDKGSIPDRFSAQQFSDYHSELNMSSLELGDSALYFCASSFAGVNSPLHFGNGTRLTVT.

The chain has TRBV9 and TRBJ2-4; D gene uncertain. Deletions cut 4 bases from V and 8 bases from J, with 13 bases between. This CDR3 has 13 amino acids. CDR1 and CDR2 from the germline V gene are SGDLS and YYNGEE. CDR3 residues: CASSPAPTDIQYF. The CDR3 bases are TGTGCCAGCAGCCCCGCGCCGACGGACATTCAGTACTTC. The full variable domain, rest sourced from reference TRBV9 and TRBJ2-4, is DSGVTQTPKHLITATGQRVTLRCSPRSGDLSVYWYQQSLDQGLQFLIQYYNGEERAKGNILERFSAQQFPDLHSELNLSSLELGDSALYFCASSPAPTDIQYFGAGTRLSVL.

The chain couples TRBV27 to TRBJ2-5, with TRBD2 as a possible D gene (6 bases). Germline CDR1 and CDR2: MNHEY and SMNVEV (reference sequence). The length of the CDR3 is 11 residues. The ends were cut back, 6 bases at V and 7 bases at J, with 9 bases in the middle. The CDR3 region is CASRTGVTQYF. CDR3 DNA: TGTGCCAGCAGGACGGGAGTGACCCAGTACTTC.

The chain is built from TRBV9 and TRBJ1-6, with 7 bases matching TRBD1. The CDR3 totals 14 residues. J lost 10 bases, V lost 2 bases, and 6 bases had no gene match. Germline-derived CDR1 and CDR2 are SGDLS and YYNGEE. The CDR3 region is CASSVDTGVSPLHF. DNA of the CDR3: TGTGCCAGCAGCGTGGACACAGGGGTCTCACCCCTCCACTTT.

The J gene is TRBJ2-7, the V gene TRBV7-9; D uncertain. Germline values: CDR1 SEHNR, CDR2 FQNEAQ (reference sequence). Trimming took off 4 bases at V and 2 bases at J, with 15 bases between the two ends. This CDR3 is built from 15 residues. The CDR3 loop is CASSSIDQTPYEQYF. The CDR3 DNA sequence: TGTGCCAGCAGCTCGATCGATCAAACCCCCTACGAGCAGTACTTC.

The chain employs TRBV11-2 and TRBJ2-7; either TRBD1 or TRBD2 may fit D (5 bases each). V gave up 4 bases and J gave up 7 bases, with 26 bases separating them. Germline loops: CDR1 SGHAT, CDR2 FQNNGV. The CDR3 is made up of 17 amino acids. CDR3 sequence (DNA): TGTGCCAGCAGCTCCACCGTCCGGGGCGCAGGGTACTCGGAGCAGTACTTC. This codes for CASSSTVRGAGYSEQYF.

This clone has only one observation. The genes are TRBV9 and TRBJ1-1; no clear D. Germline V CDR1 and CDR2: SGDLS, YYNGEE. CDR3 length equals 16 residues. V was clipped by 1 base and J by 0 bases, with 13 bases between them. DNA for the CDR3: TGTGCCAGCAGCGTAAGCCCGACAAGCATGAACACTGAAGCTTTCTTT. Protein product: CASSVSPTSMNTEAFF.

The chain combines TRBV19 with TRBJ1-5; D gene ambiguous. The CDR3 is 17 residues long. V was cut by 7 bases and J by 1 base, with 20 bases left in between. CDR1 LNHDA and CDR2 SQIVND come from the germline V gene (reference sequence). Here the CDR3 reads CASTPLVDAESNQPQHF. In DNA form, the CDR3 reads TGTGCCAGTACCCCTTTAGTGGACGCCGAAAGCAATCAGCCCCAGCATTTT.